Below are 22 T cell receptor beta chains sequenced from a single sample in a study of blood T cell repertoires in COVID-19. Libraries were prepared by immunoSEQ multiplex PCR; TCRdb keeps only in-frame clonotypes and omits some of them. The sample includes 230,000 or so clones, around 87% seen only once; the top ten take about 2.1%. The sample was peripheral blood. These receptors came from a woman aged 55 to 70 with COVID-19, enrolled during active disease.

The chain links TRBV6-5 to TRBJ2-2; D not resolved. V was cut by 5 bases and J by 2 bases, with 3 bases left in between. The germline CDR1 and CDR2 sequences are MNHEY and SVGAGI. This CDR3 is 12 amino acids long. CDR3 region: CASSPNTGELFF. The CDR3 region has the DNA TGTGCCAGCAGTCCTAACACCGGGGAGCTGTTTTTT.

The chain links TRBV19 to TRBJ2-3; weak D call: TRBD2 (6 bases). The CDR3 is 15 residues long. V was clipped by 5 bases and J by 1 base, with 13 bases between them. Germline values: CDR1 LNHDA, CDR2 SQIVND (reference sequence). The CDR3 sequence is CASSSVAVGTDTQYF. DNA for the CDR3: TGTGCCAGTAGTTCAGTAGCGGTAGGCACAGATACGCAGTATTTT.

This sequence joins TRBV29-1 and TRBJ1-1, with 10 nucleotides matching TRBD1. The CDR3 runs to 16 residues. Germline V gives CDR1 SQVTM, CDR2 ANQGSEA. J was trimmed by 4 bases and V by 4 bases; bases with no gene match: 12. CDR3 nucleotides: TGCAGCGTTGGACGGACAGGGGGAGACTTGGGCACTGAAGCTTTCTTT. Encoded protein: CSVGRTGGDLGTEAFF.

CDR3 protein: CASSQAHTTGQYEQYF. DNA for the CDR3: TGCGCCAGCAGCCAAGCCCACACGACAGGGCAATACGAGCAGTACTTC. This chain links TRBV4-1 with TRBJ2-7; 7 bases match TRBD1. The CDR3 is 16 amino acids. The V and J ends lost 1 base and 4 bases, in that order; junction bases with no gene match: 10. Germline-derived CDR1 and CDR2 are MGHRA and YSYEKL.

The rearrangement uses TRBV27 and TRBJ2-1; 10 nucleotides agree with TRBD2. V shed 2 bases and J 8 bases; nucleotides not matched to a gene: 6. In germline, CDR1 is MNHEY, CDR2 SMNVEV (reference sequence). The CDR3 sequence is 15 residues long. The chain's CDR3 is CASSLVPSGGDEQFF. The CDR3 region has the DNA TGTGCCAGCAGTTTAGTGCCTAGCGGGGGCGATGAGCAGTTCTTC.

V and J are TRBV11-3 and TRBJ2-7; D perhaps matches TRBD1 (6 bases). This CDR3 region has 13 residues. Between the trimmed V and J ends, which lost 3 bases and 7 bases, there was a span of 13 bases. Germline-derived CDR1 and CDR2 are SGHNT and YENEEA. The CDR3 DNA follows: TGTGCCAGCAGCTTGGAGCAAGGGACAGAGCAGTACTTC. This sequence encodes CASSLEQGTEQYF.

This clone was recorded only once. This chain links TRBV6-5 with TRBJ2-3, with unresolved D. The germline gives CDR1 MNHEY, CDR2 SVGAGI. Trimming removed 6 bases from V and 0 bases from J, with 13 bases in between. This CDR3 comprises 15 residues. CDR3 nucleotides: TGTGCCAGCAGCCTCAGAGAGACTAGCACAGATACGCAGTATTTT. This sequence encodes CASSLRETSTDTQYF.

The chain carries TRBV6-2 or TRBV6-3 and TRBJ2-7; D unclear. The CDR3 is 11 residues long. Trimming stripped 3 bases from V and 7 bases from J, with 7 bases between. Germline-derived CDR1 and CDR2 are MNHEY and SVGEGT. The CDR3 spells CASSYAEEQYF. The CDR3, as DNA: TGTGCCAGCAGTTATGCGGAAGAGCAGTACTTC.

This CDR3 reads CASSMGGGGNYGYTF. CDR3 nucleotide sequence: TGTGCCAGTAGTATGGGAGGAGGGGGCAACTATGGCTACACCTTC. J is TRBJ1-2 and V is TRBV19; TRBD1 agrees at 7 bases. CDR1 is LNHDA, CDR2 SQIVND, per germline (reference sequence). The CDR3 spans 15 residues. V shed 3 bases, J shed 2 bases, and the junction held 6 bases outside the gene matches.

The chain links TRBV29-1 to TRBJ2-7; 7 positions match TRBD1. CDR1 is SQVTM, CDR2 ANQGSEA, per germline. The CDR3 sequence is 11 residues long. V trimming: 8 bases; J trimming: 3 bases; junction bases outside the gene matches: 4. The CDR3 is CSSRDSYEQYF. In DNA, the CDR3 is TGCAGCTCTAGGGACAGCTACGAGCAGTACTTC.

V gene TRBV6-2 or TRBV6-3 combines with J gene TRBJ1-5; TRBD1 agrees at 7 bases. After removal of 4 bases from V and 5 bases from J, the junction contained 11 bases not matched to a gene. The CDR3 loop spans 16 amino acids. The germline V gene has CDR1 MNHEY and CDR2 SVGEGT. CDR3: CASSSGNRGLDQPQHF. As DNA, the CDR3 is TGTGCCAGCAGTTCGGGAAACAGGGGACTGGATCAGCCCCAGCATTTT.

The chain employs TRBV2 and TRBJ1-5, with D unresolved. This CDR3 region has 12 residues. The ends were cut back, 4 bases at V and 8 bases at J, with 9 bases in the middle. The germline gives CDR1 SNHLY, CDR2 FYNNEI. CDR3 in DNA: TGTGCCAGCAGTGGAATGAGGGAGCCCCAGCATTTT. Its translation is CASSGMREPQHF.

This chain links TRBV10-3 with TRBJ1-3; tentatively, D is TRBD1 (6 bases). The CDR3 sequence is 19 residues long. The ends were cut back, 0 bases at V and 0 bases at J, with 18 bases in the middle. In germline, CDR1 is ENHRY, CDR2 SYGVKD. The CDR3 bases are TGTGCCATCAGTGAGTCGGGGGGGCCCGTATCTGTCTCTGGAAACACCATATATTTT. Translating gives CAISESGGPVSVSGNTIYF.

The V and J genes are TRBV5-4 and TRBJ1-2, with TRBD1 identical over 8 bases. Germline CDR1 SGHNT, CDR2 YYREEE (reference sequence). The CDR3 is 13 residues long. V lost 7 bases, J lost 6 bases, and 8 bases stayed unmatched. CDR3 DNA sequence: TGTGCCAGCGGCCAGACAGGGGTTGATGGCTACACCTTC. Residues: CASGQTGVDGYTF.

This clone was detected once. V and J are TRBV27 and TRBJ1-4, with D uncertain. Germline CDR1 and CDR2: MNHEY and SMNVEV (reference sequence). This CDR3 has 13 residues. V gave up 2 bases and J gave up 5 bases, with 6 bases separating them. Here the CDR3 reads CASSLRENEKLFF. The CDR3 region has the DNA TGTGCCAGCAGTTTAAGGGAGAATGAAAAACTGTTTTTT.

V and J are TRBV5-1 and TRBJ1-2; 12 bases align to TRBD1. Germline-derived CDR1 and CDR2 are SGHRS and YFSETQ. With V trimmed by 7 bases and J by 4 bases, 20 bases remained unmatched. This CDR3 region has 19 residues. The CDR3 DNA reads TGCGCCAGCGGAAGTGGTCTGGGGACAGGGGGCATAGGTGGCTATGGCTACACCTTC. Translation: CASGSGLGTGGIGGYGYTF.

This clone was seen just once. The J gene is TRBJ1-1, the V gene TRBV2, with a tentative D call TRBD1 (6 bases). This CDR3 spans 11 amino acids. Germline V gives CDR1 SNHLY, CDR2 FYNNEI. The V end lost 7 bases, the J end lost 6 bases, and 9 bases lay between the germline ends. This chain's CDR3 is CASIGGSEAFF. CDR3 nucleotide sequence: TGTGCCAGCATTGGGGGCTCTGAAGCTTTCTTT.

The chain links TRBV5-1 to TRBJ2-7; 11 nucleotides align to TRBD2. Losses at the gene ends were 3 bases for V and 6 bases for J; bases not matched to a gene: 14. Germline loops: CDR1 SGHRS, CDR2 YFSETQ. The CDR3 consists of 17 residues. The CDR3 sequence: CASSSGSGGAIGGEQYF. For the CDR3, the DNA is TGCGCCAGCAGCTCGGGTAGCGGGGGGGCTATTGGCGGCGAGCAGTACTTC.

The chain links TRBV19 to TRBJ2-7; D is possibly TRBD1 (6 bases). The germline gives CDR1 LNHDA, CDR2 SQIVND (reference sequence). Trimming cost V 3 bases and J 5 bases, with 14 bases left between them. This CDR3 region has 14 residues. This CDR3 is CASSIRDNPDEQYF. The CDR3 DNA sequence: TGTGCCAGTAGTATCCGGGACAACCCTGACGAGCAGTACTTC. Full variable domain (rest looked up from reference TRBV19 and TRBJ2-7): DGGITQSPKYLFRKEGQNVTLSCEQNLNHDAMYWYRQDPGQGLRLIYYSQIVNDFQKGDIAEGYSVSREKKESFPLTVTSAQKNPTAFYLCASSIRDNPDEQYFGPGTRLTVT.

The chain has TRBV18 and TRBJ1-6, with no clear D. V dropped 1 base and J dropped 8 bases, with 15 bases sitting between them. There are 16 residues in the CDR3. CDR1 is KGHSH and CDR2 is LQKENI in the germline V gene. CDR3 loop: CASSPRKLNTDSPLHF. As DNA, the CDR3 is TGTGCCAGCTCACCACGAAAACTAAATACGGATTCACCCCTCCACTTT. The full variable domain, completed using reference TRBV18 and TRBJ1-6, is NAGVMQNPRHLVRRRGQEARLRCSPMKGHSHVYWYRQLPEEGLKFMVYLQKENIIDESGMPKERFSAEFPKEGPSILRIQQVVRGDSAAYFCASSPRKLNTDSPLHFGNGTRLTVT.

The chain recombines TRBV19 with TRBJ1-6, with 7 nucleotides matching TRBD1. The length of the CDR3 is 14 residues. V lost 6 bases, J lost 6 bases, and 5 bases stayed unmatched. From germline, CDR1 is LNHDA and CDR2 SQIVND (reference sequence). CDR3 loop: CASSGQEVNSPLHF. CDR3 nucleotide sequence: TGTGCCAGTAGCGGACAGGAGGTTAATTCACCCCTCCACTTT.

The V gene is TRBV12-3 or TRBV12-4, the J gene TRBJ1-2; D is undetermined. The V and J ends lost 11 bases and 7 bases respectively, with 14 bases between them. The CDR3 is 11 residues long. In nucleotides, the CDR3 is TGTGCCGCAACGTGGGGAGGTGGCTACACCTTC. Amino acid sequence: CAATWGGGYTF.